The 19 T cell receptor beta chains in this list originate from one sample, sequenced in a study of patients and donors after allogeneic stem cell transplantation. TCRdb recomputed calls from the RT-PCR reads with MiXCR, one row per CDR3 protein. The table has approximately 200,000 distinct CDR3 sequences, 13% to 15% seen once. The sample consisted of blood, either unsorted or a sorted T cell fraction (not recorded which). These receptors came from a human donor who was either an allogeneic HSCT recipient or a stem cell or donor lymphocyte infusion donor (not recorded which). It is not recorded whose cells these are; they may come from a transplant donor.

The sample holds a few counts of this clonotype. One junction end does not reproduce the germline sequence, and a read error may be involved. This sequence joins TRBV3-1 and TRBJ2-1, with TRBD2 matching 11 bases. Germline V gene data show CDR1 as LGHDT and CDR2 as YNNKEL (reference sequence). CDR3 length equals 14 residues. DNA for the CDR3: TGTGCCAGCAGCCAAGATTTAGCGGGAGGGCCCCGGCTCTTC. Translating it yields CASSQDLAGGPRLF.

There are many counts of this clonotype. This chain connects TRBV12-3 or TRBV12-4 to TRBJ2-3; a weak D match, TRBD1 (5 bases). The CDR3 covers 18 residues. Trimming left V 5 bases short and J 0 bases short, with 21 bases between. The CDR3 here is CASSPGSRGDSSTDTQYF. The DNA for the CDR3 is TGTGCCAGCAGTCCAGGGTCGCGTGGGGATTCCAGCACAGATACGCAGTATTTT.

In its sample, this clonotype was seen many times. The chain links TRBV6-2 or TRBV6-3 to TRBJ1-5, with D hard to call. The CDR3 loop spans 14 amino acids. Trimming removed 5 bases at V and 2 bases at J, with 10 bases between. Per germline, CDR1 MNHEY and CDR2 SVGEGT. The DNA for the CDR3 is TGTGCCAGCAGTACGGCCAAGGGCAATCAGCCCCAGCATTTT. Residues: CASSTAKGNQPQHF.

This sequence joins TRBV20-1 and TRBJ2-7, with 7 nucleotides matching TRBD2. With 2 bases clipped from V and 3 bases from J, the junction kept 1 base outside the gene matches. Germline CDR1 reads DFQATT; CDR2 reads SNEGSKA (reference sequence). This CDR3 comprises 12 residues. The CDR3 loop is CSARLAVYEQYF. The CDR3 nucleotides are TGCAGTGCTAGACTAGCGGTCTACGAGCAGTACTTC.

This chain joins TRBV10-2 and TRBJ2-3, with D hard to call. Germline V CDR1 and CDR2: WSHSY, SAAADI. The length of the CDR3 is 14 residues. The V end was cut by 8 bases, the J end by 4 bases, with 16 bases between. The CDR3 is CASGPVGNADTQYF. CDR3 DNA: TGCGCCAGCGGCCCCGTGGGGAACGCAGATACGCAGTATTTT.

Ten or more counts support this clonotype. The V call is TRBV28, the J call TRBJ1-5; D might be TRBD1 (6 bases). V was clipped by 10 bases and J by 0 bases, with 19 bases between them. The germline CDR1 and CDR2 sequences are MDHEN and SYDVKM. The CDR3 length is 16 residues. The chain's CDR3 is CAISRGTGNSNQPQHF. As DNA, the CDR3 is TGTGCCATCAGCCGAGGAACAGGGAATAGCAATCAGCCCCAGCATTTT.

The rearrangement joins TRBV21-1 to TRBJ1-2; TRBD1, the table's D call, was not compared with the DNA. TRBV21-1 is termed a pseudogene. The CDR3 covers 17 residues. CDR3 amino acids: CASPPSFDRGPNYGYTF. CDR3 bases: TGTGCCAGCCCCCCCAGCTTTGACAGGGGCCCCAACTATGGCTACACCTTC.

This clonotype came up a few times. The CDR3: CATSRGGINSPLHF. Written as DNA, the CDR3 is TGTGCCACCAGCAGAGGAGGGATTAATTCACCCCTCCACTTT. The rearrangement joins TRBV15 to TRBJ1-6; D unresolved. Germline V gene data show CDR1 as LNHNV and CDR2 as YYDKDF (reference sequence). Trimming stripped 1 base from V and 6 bases from J, with 7 bases between. The CDR3 contains 14 residues.

The sample holds a few counts of this clonotype. The rearrangement joins TRBV4-1 to TRBJ1-1; TRBD1 matches 10 bases. The CDR3 loop spans 16 amino acids. Germline V lookup: CDR1 MGHRA, CDR2 YSYEKL. The J segment lost 1 base and the V segment lost 3 bases, leaving 5 bases of the junction unmatched. For the CDR3, the DNA is TGCGCCAGCAGCCACGGACAGGGGGAGAGGAACACTGAAGCTTTCTTT. Residues: CASSHGQGERNTEAFF.

The J gene is TRBJ2-7, the V gene TRBV19, with D maybe TRBD1 (6 bases). This CDR3 is built from 15 residues. CDR1 and CDR2 (germline): LNHDA, SQIVND (reference sequence). With 5 bases removed from V and 3 bases from J, the gap between germline ends came to 17 bases. CDR3 DNA sequence: TGTGCCAGTAGTTCACGCGGCAGGGGATTCTACGAGCAGTACTTC. Translated: CASSSRGRGFYEQYF.

This clonotype turned up a few times. The rearrangement uses TRBV20-1 and TRBJ2-7, with TRBD1 matching 7 bases. Germline V CDR1 and CDR2: DFQATT, SNEGSKA (reference sequence). Germline trimming cut 3 bases from V and 1 base from J; bases unmatched to any gene: 9. CDR3 length: 15 residues. The CDR3 DNA reads as TGCAGTGCTAGGGATTCAGACAGGGTTTCCTACGAGCAGTACTTC. It translates to CSARDSDRVSYEQYF.

This clonotype was recorded many times. The chain employs TRBV6-4 and TRBJ1-2; D is unresolved. Germline V gene data show CDR1 as MRHNA and CDR2 as SNTAGT. V lost 2 bases to trimming and J lost 2 bases, with 3 bases between them. CDR3 length equals 12 residues. The CDR3 bases are TGTGCCAGCAGTGACGCCAACTATGGCTACACCTTC. Amino acid sequence: CASSDANYGYTF.

The rearrangement links TRBV19 to TRBJ2-5; weak D call: TRBD1 (6 bases). Germline CDR1 LNHDA, CDR2 SQIVND (reference sequence). The CDR3 totals 14 residues. The V end was cut by 4 bases, the J end by 2 bases, with 11 bases between. CDR3 coding DNA: TGTGCCAGTAGTACGACAGGACAACAAGAGACCCAGTACTTC. Protein sequence: CASSTTGQQETQYF.

The chain uses TRBV27 and TRBJ1-2, with D possibly being TRBD1 (6 bases). In germline, CDR1 is MNHEY, CDR2 SMNVEV (reference sequence). V was clipped by 5 bases and J by 5 bases, with 18 bases between them. The CDR3 sequence is 15 residues long. Written as DNA, the CDR3 is TGTGCCAGCAGTCCGCGGGACACCATTTGGTATGGCTACACCTTC. It is translated as CASSPRDTIWYGYTF.

This clonotype was found many times. This rearrangement joins TRBV4-1 to TRBJ2-1, with 8 nucleotides matching TRBD1. From germline, CDR1 is MGHRA and CDR2 YSYEKL. V lost 1 base, J lost 7 bases, and 3 bases stayed unmatched. The CDR3 totals 14 residues. In nucleotides, the CDR3 is TGCGCCAGCAGCCAAGGCTGGACAGGGAATGAGCAGTTCTTC. This translates into CASSQGWTGNEQFF.

This clonotype was detected a few times. The chain employs TRBV6-2 or TRBV6-3 and TRBJ2-7; 10 bases line up with TRBD2. Germline CDR1 is MNHEY and CDR2 is SVGEGT. Losses at the gene ends were 2 bases for V and 8 bases for J; bases not matched to a gene: 12. CDR3 size: 16 residues. Here the CDR3 DNA reads TGTGCCAGCAGTTACCGGAGTAGCGGGGGGCCAGGACAGCAGTACTTC. Translation gives CASSYRSSGGPGQQYF.

CDR3 DNA sequence: TGTGCCAGCAGTCAACAGGGGGTTTATGGCTACACCTTC. Protein: CASSQQGVYGYTF. The chain is built from TRBV12-3 or TRBV12-4 and TRBJ1-2; 8 positions match TRBD1. Germline trimming cut 5 bases from V and 5 bases from J; bases unmatched to any gene: 4. The CDR3 consists of 13 residues.

Details on this clonotype: With a much larger clone just one base away, this may be a read error. The chain employs TRBV12-3 or TRBV12-4 and TRBJ1-5, with 8 bases aligning to TRBD1. The CDR3 is 14 amino acids. V shed 8 bases, J shed 4 bases, and the junction held 7 bases outside the gene matches. As DNA, the CDR3 is TGTGCCAGCGGCCGGACAGGGAAAAATCAGCCCCAGCATTTT. It specifies CASGRTGKNQPQHF.

This clonotype has ten or more counts. The J gene is TRBJ1-5, the V gene TRBV4-2; D gene ambiguous. V was cut by 1 base and J by 1 base, with 8 bases left in between. Germline values: CDR1 LGHNA, CDR2 YNFKEQ. The CDR3 runs to 15 residues. The CDR3 is CASSQGTLSNQPQHF. The CDR3 bases are TGTGCCAGCAGCCAAGGGACTTTGAGCAATCAGCCCCAGCATTTT.